The 22 T cell receptor beta chains below all came from one sample that was sequenced in a study of CD8+CD57+ T cells in acquired aplastic anemia. Genomic DNA was employed as the template in profiling TCR beta VDJ and CDR3. Using its own MiXCR run on the reads, TCRdb lists one record per CDR3 protein. This table holds roughly 290,000 distinct CDR3 sequences, approximately 57% found once. Sequencing involved patients with CD8+CD57+ cell expansion previously shown by flow cytometry. The sequencing sample was made of sorted CD4+, CD8+, or CD8+CD57+ T cells (not recorded which) from PBMCs. Receptors were obtained from a human donor with aplastic anemia.

CDR3 amino acids: CSAIWGGSSYNSPLHF. The CDR3 DNA follows: TGCAGTGCCATATGGGGGGGTAGCTCCTATAATTCACCCCTCCACTTT. The rearrangement uses TRBV20-1 and TRBJ1-6; possible D gene TRBD1, 5 bases. The CDR3 loop spans 16 amino acids. Trimming removed 6 bases at V and 0 bases at J, with 15 bases between. Germline V gene sequence: CDR1 DFQATT, CDR2 SNEGSKA (reference sequence).

With respect to this clonotype: No conserved phenylalanine or tryptophan ends this CDR3, so it is likely a read error. No DNA is shown, since the ends of the CDR3 on it are uncertain; the CDR3 is the one TCRdb lists. The chain uses TRBV12-3 or TRBV12-4 and TRBJ2-5; TRBD1 is the table's D call and was not checked against the DNA. Ends included, the CDR3 has 10 residues. The CDR3 is CASIEGGANT.

To note about this clonotype: At one of its ends the junction is not consistent with the germline gene, which may arise from a read error. This chain joins TRBV3-1 and TRBJ2-1, with 9 nucleotides matching TRBD2. The germline V gene encodes CDR1 LGHDT and CDR2 YNNKEL (reference sequence). This CDR3 is 16 amino acids long. CDR3 nucleotides: TGTGCCAGCAGCCTCCCGGGTAGCGGGAGACCGAGTGAGCAGTTGTTC. It translates to CASSLPGSGRPSEQLF.

V gene TRBV24-1 combines with J gene TRBJ2-7; TRBD1 matches 10 bases. Unmatched junction bases numbered 7, after V lost 3 bases and J lost 3 bases. The CDR3 is 16 amino acids. Germline CDR1 is KGHDR and CDR2 is SFDVKD. The CDR3: CATSDPGGDRGYEQYF. CDR3 in DNA: TGTGCCACCAGTGATCCCGGAGGGGACAGGGGCTACGAGCAGTACTTC.

The chain couples TRBV11-2 to TRBJ2-1; 12 bases map to TRBD1. Losses at the gene ends were 6 bases for V and 9 bases for J; bases not matched to a gene: 9. CDR3 length equals 15 residues. From germline, CDR1 is SGHAT and CDR2 FQNNGV. CDR3 DNA sequence: TGTGCCAGCAGAGATGACCGGGACAGGGGGCCTGAGCAGTTCTTC. This gives the protein CASRDDRDRGPEQFF.

The chain joins TRBV10-3 to TRBJ2-7, with no clear D. In germline, CDR1 is ENHRY, CDR2 SYGVKD. The ends were cut back, 0 bases at V and 7 bases at J, with 7 bases in the middle. The CDR3 spans 12 residues. The CDR3 loop reads CAISESDREQYF. The CDR3 DNA reads as TGTGCCATCAGTGAGTCGGATAGAGAGCAGTACTTC.

The V gene is TRBV6-5, the J gene TRBJ1-5; tentative D call: TRBD1 (5 bases). Trimming removed 9 bases at V and 6 bases at J, with 9 bases between. This CDR3 region has 11 residues. CDR1 and CDR2 from the germline V gene are MNHEY and SVGAGI. The CDR3 DNA follows: TGTGCCAGTTCTCAGGGTCAGCCCCAGCATTTT. It codes for CASSQGQPQHF.

This clonotype was seen only a few times. The V call is TRBV29-1, the J call TRBJ2-5; 10 nucleotides agree with TRBD2. The CDR3 loop spans 14 amino acids. V gave up 4 bases and J gave up 1 base; unmatched junction bases: 3. Germline V gene lookup returns CDR1 SQVTM and CDR2 ANQGSEA. The CDR3 here is CSVGIAGGQETQYF. Here the CDR3 DNA reads TGCAGCGTTGGCATAGCGGGGGGCCAAGAGACCCAGTACTTC.

The chain combines TRBV7-9 with TRBJ1-2, with D possibly TRBD1 on 5 matching bases. V shed 3 bases and J shed 6 bases, with 14 bases lying between them. Germline CDR1 is SEHNR and CDR2 is FQNEAQ (reference sequence). CDR3 length equals 14 residues. The CDR3 reads CASSFPSRANGYTF. The DNA for the CDR3 is TGTGCCAGCAGCTTTCCCTCCAGGGCTAATGGCTACACCTTC.

The chain employs TRBV7-2 and TRBJ1-6; D not resolved. From germline, CDR1 is SGHTA and CDR2 FQGNSA. The CDR3 has 15 residues. V was trimmed by 1 base and J by 5 bases, leaving 9 bases between them. The CDR3: CASSLGVSNNSPLHF. The CDR3 coding sequence is TGTGCCAGCAGCTTAGGGGTATCGAATAATTCACCCCTCCACTTT.

The chain links TRBV15 to TRBJ2-3; 9 bases match TRBD1. This CDR3 contains 17 residues. CDR1 and CDR2 from the germline V gene are LNHNV and YYDKDF (reference sequence). After removal of 3 bases from V and 1 base from J, the junction contained 8 bases not matched to a gene. This CDR3 is CATSRLRTGVGTDTQYF. CDR3 nucleotide sequence: TGTGCCACCAGCAGGTTAAGGACAGGGGTAGGCACAGATACGCAGTATTTT.

A single count supports this clonotype. Germline is not matched at one junction end, which may reflect a read error. The chain is built from TRBV7-9 and TRBJ2-5; possible D gene TRBD1, 6 bases. Germline loops: CDR1 SEHNR, CDR2 FQNEAQ (reference sequence). The CDR3 is 14 residues long. The CDR3 sequence is CASSRTAVQETQYF. In DNA, the CDR3 is TGTGCTAGCAGCCGGACAGCTGTCCAAGAGACCCAGTACTTC. Using reference TRBV7-9 and TRBJ2-5 for the parts outside the CDR3, the full variable domain is DTGVSQNPRHKITKRGQNVTFRCDPISEHNRLYWYRQTLGQGPEFLTYFQNEAQLEKSRLLSDRFSAERPKGSFSTLEIQRTEQGDSAMYLCASSRTAVQETQYFGPGTRLLVL.

Comments on this clonotype: A much larger clonotype is one base distant, so this may be a read error. The chain is built from TRBV3-1 and TRBJ1-1; D gene unclear. Germline V gene lookup returns CDR1 LGHDT and CDR2 YNNKEL (reference sequence). The CDR3 is 15 residues long. V gave up 2 bases and J gave up 0 bases, with 10 bases separating them. CDR3 residues: CASSQSVGMNTEAFF. CDR3 DNA: TGTGCCAGCAGCCAAAGTGTTGGGATGAACACTGAAGCTTTCTTT.

This clonotype was found many times. The chain combines TRBV10-2 with TRBJ1-1; 7 bases are a match to TRBD1. The CDR3 length is 14 residues. Germline V gene data show CDR1 as WSHSY and CDR2 as SAAADI. Trimming took 8 bases from V and 5 from J; bases not matched to a gene: 11. CDR3 sequence reads: CASALSTGMTEAFF. CDR3 nucleotides: TGCGCCAGCGCATTATCGACAGGGATGACTGAAGCTTTCTTT.

This clonotype was observed a handful of times. The V gene is TRBV10-3, the J gene TRBJ2-5; 7 bases are shared with TRBD1. CDR1 is ENHRY and CDR2 is SYGVKD in the germline V gene. CDR3 length: 14 amino acids. Trimming cost V 2 bases and J 5 bases; bases outside gene matches: 5. This CDR3 is CAISEGQAVETQYF. The CDR3 DNA reads TGTGCCATCAGTGAGGGACAGGCCGTCGAGACCCAGTACTTC.

This clonotype was seen only once. The genes are TRBV7-9 and TRBJ1-2; 10 positions agree with TRBD1. The length of the CDR3 is 14 residues. J was trimmed by 8 bases and V by 5 bases; bases with no gene match: 8. Germline loops: CDR1 SEHNR, CDR2 FQNEAQ (reference sequence). The CDR3 protein is CASSPGQGLEGYTF. CDR3 in DNA: TGTGCCAGCAGCCCGGGACAGGGGTTAGAGGGCTACACCTTC.

V usage is TRBV29-1 and J usage is TRBJ2-7; TRBD2 matches at 16 bases. This CDR3 is 16 amino acids long. The J segment lost 3 bases and the V segment lost 4 bases, leaving 6 bases of the junction unmatched. Germline-derived CDR1 and CDR2 are SQVTM and ANQGSEA. In DNA form, the CDR3 reads TGCAGCGTTGCCGGGGGACTAGCGGGGGGGATCTACGAGCAGTACTTC. Translated: CSVAGGLAGGIYEQYF.

Remarks on this clonotype: A read error may explain this, as a much larger clone is one base away. The chain couples TRBV9 to TRBJ2-3; TRBD2 might be the D (5 bases). CDR3 size: 13 residues. V was pared by 5 bases and J by 3 bases, with 10 bases between. Germline V gives CDR1 SGDLS, CDR2 YYNGEE. CDR3 nucleotide sequence: TGTGCCAGCAGAGGAGAGGGAACAGATACGCAGTATTTT. Amino acid sequence: CASRGEGTDTQYF.

Ten or more counts support this clonotype. The chain carries TRBV6-5 and TRBJ1-2; 7 bases line up with TRBD1. The CDR3 has 16 amino acids. Germline values: CDR1 MNHEY, CDR2 SVGAGI. V dropped 4 bases and J dropped 6; count of bases not matched to a gene: 14. The CDR3 nucleotides are TGTGCCAGCAGTTCTAATTCAGGGGGAATAGTAAATGGCTACACCTTC. It encodes CASSSNSGGIVNGYTF.

The chain uses TRBV7-3 and TRBJ2-7; D uncertain. The V gene's germline CDR1 is SGHTA and CDR2 FQGTGA. This CDR3 spans 14 amino acids. Trimming cost V 0 bases and J 1 base, with 7 bases left between them. The CDR3 loop is CASSLTFESYEQYF. The CDR3 DNA follows: TGTGCCAGCAGCTTAACTTTCGAATCCTACGAGCAGTACTTC.

Of note for this clonotype: The junction and the germline gene differ at one end; a read error may be behind it. J is TRBJ2-1 and V is TRBV20-1; 10 nucleotides agree with TRBD2. The CDR3 extends over 14 amino acids. From germline, CDR1 is DFQATT and CDR2 SNEGSKA (reference sequence). In nucleotides, the CDR3 is TGCAGTGCAAGAGAGCGGGGGGGAACCTACGAGCAGTTCTTC. This encodes CSARERGGTYEQFF.

The gene calls are TRBV7-9 and TRBJ1-4; D ambiguous. With 8 bases removed from V and 11 bases from J, the gap between germline ends came to 9 bases. The CDR3 runs 10 residues. Germline loops: CDR1 SEHNR, CDR2 FQNEAQ (reference sequence). In nucleotides, the CDR3 is TGTGCCAGCTGGAGGGAGAAACTGTTTTTT. As protein: CASWREKLFF.